This T cell receptor beta chain was sequenced in a study of T cells after posttransplantation cyclophosphamide (dated by TCRdb to about 2016). Context from the whole study: The study tracked T cell repertoire reconstitution by TRB sequencing after myeloablative bone marrow transplantation using posttransplantation cyclophosphamide as GVHD prophylaxis. Blood from every one of the approximately 33 PTCy patients who had 1-year posttransplant specimens underwent TRB sequencing. Because TRA and TRB clonality were tightly correlated in fewer than 10 samples, subsequent TCR analyses were focused on TRB only. Public TRB sequences were queried against a database of over 3,000 sequences associated with responses to pathogens, tumor antigens, self-antigens and alloantigens. In 3 patients, TRB sequencing was also performed on up to 3 more blood samples taken 2 to 5.2 years after transplant, and in a handful of patients, pretransplant blood was also TRB-sequenced. Samples from roughly 35 PTCy-treated patients, along with samples from some 16 of their related bone marrow donors, underwent antigen receptor sequencing. The investigation overall reported the following: The TRB repertoires of T cells infiltrating skin or the GI tract showed only limited overlap with the TRB repertoires found in blood. Across the 45 or so patients, TRB clonality was highly associated with recipient CMV seropositivity and CMV reactivation, and diversity with PTCy was similar to that in the CNI/methotrexate controls. Donor-recipient similarity was low at 1-2 months but increased during the first year, and donor CD8+ memory clones often dominated later blood repertoires.

There are 19 amino acids in the CDR3, from cysteine to phenylalanine inclusive. CDR3 DNA is the only sequence kept; it has 57 bases, read in frame from the first base. According to the germline V gene (reference sequence), CDR1 reads SGHNT and CDR2 reads YYREEE. A distance of 16 bases separates the germline ends of V and J, which lose 0 bases and 0 bases respectively. The treatment or condition label corresponds to: high-dose cyclophosphamide on days +3 and +4 as single-agent GVHD prophylaxis. Busulfan and fludarabine conditioning, a related or unrelated marrow graft, and cyclophosphamide on days +3 and +4 were given to PTCy patients. PTCy-treated patients came from a prospective multi-institutional clinical trial. Peripheral blood and bone marrow mononuclear cells were isolated by Ficoll-Hypaque density centrifugation and cryopreserved. In this sample, this clone turned up many times. The target of this receptor is not known. The record has no base qualities; no much larger clone is one base away.

TRB sequencing was run on genomic DNA with either the immunoSEQ assay at survey resolution or the hsTCRB kit. Regarding the original processing steps: The immunoSEQ software handled initial read processing, and the LymphoSeq R package was used for repertoire analyses. Clonality was computed as 1 minus normalized Shannon entropy; Gini coefficient was also calculated for each TRB dataset. To infer phenotypes in unsorted samples, TRB sequences from sorted subsets of the recipient or donor were mapped onto the unsorted samples of the same recipient. Held by TCRdb, this immuneACCESS table contains in-frame sequences only and omits some clones. Under half of the omission traces to an unresolved V gene where checked; the cause of the rest is unknown. V and J calls and clone size follow that table, whereas D and trimming were derived from the DNA. The sample has roughly 10,000 clones on record, with no singletons. 26% of the sample is in the top ten clones.

This material consisted of PBMCs, taken after allogeneic stem cell transplant with posttransplant cyclophosphamide. Rearrangement joined TRBV5-4 to TRBJ2-6; the D gene is perhaps TRBD1, from 7 matching bases. This clonotype was sampled from a female patient aged 40-50 years who received an allogeneic stem cell transplant from a related donor, was CMV-positive, and had no GVHD. A transplant means some T cells may be of graft donor rather than patient origin. The CDR3 protein is CASSLVPIRGASGANVLTF. The nucleotides read TGTGCCAGCAGCTTGGTTCCGATCAGGGGGGCCTCTGGGGCCAACGTCCTGACTTTC. The reference TRBV5-4 and TRBJ2-6 proteins fill in what lies around the CDR3, so the full variable domain reads ETGVTQSPTHLIKTRGQQVTLRCSSQSGHNTVSWYQQALGQGPQFIFQYYREEENGRGNFPPRFSGLQFPNYSSELNVNALELDDSALYLCASSLVPIRGASGANVLTFGAGSRLTVL.